This TCR beta chain came from a study of cytomegalovirus exposure and HLA in healthy donors. The PCR employed 60 Vbeta primers together with 13 Jbeta primers. Assay used: immunoSEQ multiplex PCR; TCRdb lists only in-frame clones, some missing. The data contain 200,000 to 250,000 clones, roughly 90% of them singletons. V was trimmed by 2 bases and J by 2 bases, leaving 13 bases between them. The germline CDR1 and CDR2 sequences are MNHNS and SASEGT. CDR3 length: 15 amino acids. This chain links TRBV6-1 with TRBJ2-7; D is unclear. The TCR comes from a woman aged 18-29 years in good health and CMV-seronegative. Input material: PBMCs. CDR3 DNA: TGTGCCAGCAGTGAACTCCCTATGATTACCTACGAGCAGTACTTC. Translated, it gives CASSELPMITYEQYF.